This T cell receptor (beta chain) was recorded in a study of cytomegalovirus exposure and HLA in healthy donors (TCRdb year 2017). Looking at the study overall: According to an earlier analysis of 587 of the donors, roughly 180 million T cells yielded 95 million to 140 million unique TCR beta sequences and about 280 Gb of sequence data. The genetic ancestry cluster associated with self-reported Caucasian donors included around 76% of the approximately 410 genotyped donors. The later analysis used no new phenotypic data to find candidate immune exposures, relying instead on TCR beta sequences and their occurrence across donors. The study profiled the T cell repertoires of approximately 700 subjects by immunosequencing and related them to cytomegalovirus serostatus. An earlier analysis of approximately 640 of the donors applied high-throughput TCR beta sequencing to assess whether each TCR beta V gene segment acted as functional or pseudogenic. About 280 gigabases of sequencing data and around 85 million unique TCR sequences made up an early release that covered under 750 HLA-typed donors. The number of donors typed differed by locus, with roughly 629-640 for A, B, C, DRB1 and DQB1, roughly 520 for DQA1, 600 to 610 for DPA1, and approximately 470 for DPB1. Across 300 to 400 genotyped donors of the cohort, an average of 235,054 unique TCR beta nucleotide sequences per donor were sequenced, and 15% to 20% of those sequences were non-productive. Every discovery cohort repertoire had been produced on one sequencing platform. To study patterns of TCR occurrence, a later analysis re-analyzed previously published TCR beta repertoires from just over 650 donors and added high-resolution HLA genotyping. To predict cytomegalovirus infection status, the study combined high-throughput TCR immunosequencing, statistical association of individual TCRs with disease status, and machine learning. Class I and class II HLA loci were covered by the typing at four-digit resolution. Genome-wide SNP genotypes for about 65% of the 666 donors were used in a later genetic analysis, which treated that subset as a discovery cohort. Donor age, sex, ethnicity and CMV serostatus were collected together with the repertoire data. About 5 DR-DQ haplotypes were handled as single units for association and clustering, since linkage in the cohort was strong. A separate validation cohort of roughly 130 different subjects was used in addition to the roughly 670-subject first cohort. The study was designed to test whether signatures of past pathogen exposure could be identified by cataloging public T cell receptors.

General findings and caveats noted by the study authors: It was suggested by the authors that the approach could potentially be generalized to other disease states and immunological phenotypes. The sequencing pipeline was judged likely to have produced a cluster of highly shared sequence variants as a technical artifact. In both the original and validation cohorts, the classifier was reported to diagnose cytomegalovirus status with high specificity and sensitivity. At a false discovery rate of 0.05, a later analysis linked approximately 18,000 TCR beta sequences to specific HLA alleles. Roughly uniform sequencing depth across donors was assumed in presence/absence analyses, although this assumption may not hold. In a later analysis, HLA-associated TCR beta chains were found to be more clonally expanded and to have lower generation probabilities than equally common non-associated chains. The study listed 164 TCR beta chains as associated with cytomegalovirus. Most TCR sequences were seen in very few donors, while some public TCRs were found in many individuals. Compared with the roughly 720-donor mean, donors in an Asian-associated ancestry cluster had fewer N-insertions in productive TCRs, according to a later genetic analysis. A later analysis found that TCR association rates varied across HLA loci, with DRB1 alleles showing the most associated TCRs and HLA-C alleles the fewest. In an earlier analysis of approximately 590 of the donors, most TCR beta V segments were observed in productive rearrangements about 87% or about 30% of the time, broadly matching IMGT annotations. In a later genetic analysis, a missense DCLRE1C variant was associated with V-gene and J-gene trimming of TCR beta chains, and the association was replicated in an independent cohort. Immune exposure information for the cohort was limited to CMV serostatus. In a later analysis, most CMV-associated TCR beta chains were found to appear HLA-restricted, with HLA associations seemingly driven largely by CMV exposure. Three of the identified cytomegalovirus-associated TCR beta chains were confirmed in vitro to be specific for cytomegalovirus antigens. The cohort was sequenced for TCR beta chains only, and without alpha or paired-chain data the features that could be detected were limited. A later analysis reported that several top co-occurrence clusters appeared linked to parvovirus B19, influenza, CMV and Epstein-Barr virus. Some IMGT-functional V segments, including TRBV6-2 and TRBV6-3, could not be told apart with the 87-base-pair reads, so those segments were excluded. Linkage disequilibrium might explain the correlated functional status among segregating V segments, but an unknown experimental factor could not be ruled out. Because HLA typing was unavailable for some donors at each locus, only the typed subset was used in association tests. When HLA alleles, especially DR and DQ, strongly co-occurred, TCR associations were difficult to assign to individual alleles. A further reported finding was that TCR beta sequences accurately predicted the HLA-A and HLA-B alleles for most subjects in the first cohort. About 17 rarely observed V segments, including chromosome 9 orphons, were excluded from the earlier analysis of a few hundred of the donors because counts were too low.

From a lookup of the germline V gene, CDR1 and CDR2 are MGHRA and YSYEKL. Reading from cysteine to phenylalanine, the CDR3 counts 17 amino acids. Here the CDR3 DNA is all that survives: 51 bases in frame from base 1. The V and J ends are trimmed by 0 bases and 4 bases, leaving 16 bases between them. With respect to this clone: Its antigen target is currently unknown. Qualities for individual bases were not recorded, and no much larger clone is one base off.

In total, 600 or so healthy bone marrow donors made up the cohort. At the time of sampling, every cohort member was nominally healthy, though immune exposures that went unrecorded were likely present. The donor tested CMV seronegative, placing the donor among the 352 seronegative members of the cohort. Each donor provided a peripheral blood sample, and peripheral blood mononuclear cells were used for TCR beta sequencing. The Qiagen DNeasy Blood Extraction Kit was used to extract genomic DNA from the blood cell samples. The method was the immunoSEQ multiplex PCR assay. For the multiplex PCR, a mixture combining 60 forward primers for TCR Vbeta segments and 13 reverse primers for TCR Jbeta segments was used. A multiplex PCR assay on genomic DNA amplified the CDR3 region of rearranged TCR beta genes. On the Illumina HiSeq System, the amplified TCR beta libraries were sequenced as 87-base-pair reads. For the original study's pipeline: A later analysis counted 65 million to 90 million unique TCR beta chains across the 550 to 700 repertoires, and around 9.9 million of these chains were shared by at least two donors. Raw reads were error-corrected and collapsed into unique sequences with a nearest-neighbor algorithm that merged closely related sequences to remove PCR and sequencing errors. Alignment of CDR3 sequences to IMGT reference sequences was used to assign V, D and J gene segments. Each retained sequence needed at least a six-nucleotide match to both a V gene segment and a J gene segment. Rearrangements were classified as productive when the CDR3 lacked stop codons and remained in frame with V and J, and all other rearrangements were classified as non-productive. CDR3 was defined according to IMGT convention as the region running from the second conserved V-encoded cysteine to the conserved J-encoded phenylalanine. Sequences without an unambiguous match to a single V gene segment were excluded from the earlier analysis of approximately 560 of the donors. An earlier analysis of fewer than 750 of the donors called V segments functional above 56.7% productive rearrangements and segregating when the between-donor standard deviation exceeded 5%. A statistical classification framework was built to diagnose cytomegalovirus status from the catalog of TCR beta chain sequences. In a later analysis, TCR nucleotide sequences were compared against IMGT/GENE-DB human TR gene sequences so that V and J genes could be assigned. A later analysis assigned CDR3 sequences and most-parsimonious VDJ recombination scenarios with the TCRdist pipeline. In a later analysis, every TCR beta chain was defined by the combination of its CDR3 amino acid sequence and its V-gene family, and reads without a unique V-gene family were dropped. To address suspected cross-contamination and a sequencing artifact, a later analysis removed roughly 640 highly shared, low-generation-probability nucleotide sequences. In a later analysis, a clonal expansion index for each public chain was calculated from normalized within-repertoire ranks of inferred template counts. In a later analysis, generation probabilities were computed with a VDJ recombination model fitted to out-of-frame rearrangements, and the resulting probabilities were checked against IGoR. Hypergeometric tests were used in a later analysis to score TCR-TCR, TCR-HLA and TCR-CMV co-occurrence, with a repertoire-size bias correction applied to the TCR pairs. To estimate false discovery rates, a later analysis permuted the HLA or CMV assignments 20 times. In a later analysis, co-occurring TCRs were grouped with DBSCAN, and TCRdist sequence similarity was added when clustering was performed within HLA-allele-positive subsets. Co-occurrence clustering excluded repertoires with fewer than 30,000 or more than 120,000 public chains, plus five with anomalous nucleotide sharing. TCRdb's version of the immuneACCESS table is confined to in-frame rearrangements and falls short of the full clone set. An unresolved V gene accounts for under half of the shortfall where checked; the remainder is of unknown origin. V, J and clone size derive from that table, while D and trimming were established from the DNA sequence. A total of 90,000 to 110,000 clones appear in this sample, approximately 84% of them only once. The ten biggest clones cover 5.6% of the sample.

Sequenced sample: PBMCs. This sequence was found in a male donor in good health and CMV-seronegative. The chain is made from TRBV4-1 and TRBJ1-5; TRBD1 is perhaps the D gene, given 6 matching bases. This receptor has the CDR3 CASSQEAMAGDNQPQHF. Here is the DNA: TGCGCCAGCAGCCAAGAAGCCATGGCAGGGGATAATCAGCCCCAGCATTTT.